One sample yielded the 7 T cell receptor beta chains listed below, sequenced in a study of blood T cell repertoires in COVID-19. The table came from immunoSEQ multiplex PCR; TCRdb's copy has only in-frame clones and leaves some out. The sample yields about 320,000 clones, about 82% seen once. Sequencing was done on a sample of peripheral blood. The receptors were gathered from a human donor in a cohort sampled during active COVID-19.

The rearrangement uses TRBV6-5 and TRBJ1-2; D is ambiguous. Trimming removed 6 bases from V and 0 bases from J, with 8 bases in between. The CDR3 is 13 residues long. In germline, CDR1 is MNHEY, CDR2 SVGAGI. CDR3 protein: CASREISNYGYTF. The DNA of the CDR3 is TGTGCCAGCAGGGAGATTTCTAACTATGGCTACACCTTC.

The chain uses TRBV11-2 and TRBJ1-5, with D tentatively TRBD1 (6 bases). V shed 1 base and J shed 3 bases, with 10 bases lying between them. CDR1 SGHAT and CDR2 FQNNGV come from the germline V gene. This CDR3 comprises 15 residues. DNA of the CDR3: TGTGCCAGCAGCTTAGGGAACAGGGTCAATCAGCCCCAGCATTTT. Its translation: CASSLGNRVNQPQHF.

The chain employs TRBV5-1 and TRBJ2-1; D may be TRBD2 (6 bases). Looked up from germline, CDR1 is SGHRS and CDR2 is YFSETQ. The V gene lost 5 bases and the J gene lost 5 bases, with 11 bases spanning the gap. CDR3 length equals 13 residues. CDR3 in DNA: TGCGCCAGCAGGTGGGGACTCAACAATGAGCAGTTCTTC. This encodes CASRWGLNNEQFF.

The chain carries TRBV6-5 and TRBJ1-1, with D possibly TRBD1 on 6 matching bases. The CDR3 contains 13 residues. CDR1 is MNHEY and CDR2 is SVGAGI in the germline V gene. Trimming removed 8 bases from V and 4 bases from J, with 14 bases in between. Here the CDR3 DNA reads TGTGCCAGCGTACAGGGACCGATCACTGAAGCTTTCTTT. It encodes CASVQGPITEAFF.

The rearrangement uses TRBV6-5 and TRBJ2-2; TRBD1 agrees at 7 bases. The CDR3 has 13 amino acids. Unmatched junction bases numbered 2, after V lost 6 bases and J lost 4 bases. Germline V gene data show CDR1 as MNHEY and CDR2 as SVGAGI. CDR3 amino acids: CASRRGLTGELFF. The CDR3 DNA reads as TGTGCCAGCAGGAGGGGGCTCACCGGGGAGCTGTTTTTT.

The gene calls are TRBV7-9 and TRBJ2-7, with a possible D match to TRBD2 (6 bases). The V end lost 8 bases, the J end lost 0 bases, and 20 bases lay between the germline ends. The V gene's germline CDR1 is SEHNR and CDR2 FQNEAQ (reference sequence). CDR3 length: 16 amino acids. CDR3 in amino acids: CASERGGSGSSYEQYF. For the CDR3, the DNA is TGTGCCAGCGAGAGGGGAGGTTCGGGGAGCTCCTACGAGCAGTACTTC.

The CDR3 reads CASSAGRGQQGETQYF. CDR3 DNA: TGTGCCAGTAGTGCCGGTAGGGGACAACAGGGAGAGACCCAGTACTTC. The chain couples TRBV19 to TRBJ2-5, with a tentative D call TRBD1 (6 bases). The germline V and J ends were trimmed by 5 bases and 4 bases, with 20 bases remaining between them. This CDR3 comprises 16 residues. The germline gives CDR1 LNHDA, CDR2 SQIVND (reference sequence).